This T cell receptor beta chain was obtained from a study of PD-L1 blockade in urothelial cancer. Whole-study context: Samples came from 3 weeks, at the second dose, and 6 weeks into treatment.

The method was immunoSEQ multiplex PCR; TCRdb's version includes in-frame clones alone and lacks a portion of them. The sample records roughly 27,000 clones, approximately 87% being singletons. Each patient contributed between 1 and 8 total time points of blood mononuclear cells, pretreatment and during treatment. Germline CDR1 MNHEY, CDR2 SMNVEV (reference sequence). Trimming removed 5 bases from V and 2 bases from J, with 10 bases in between. This CDR3 spans 13 amino acids. The clonotype was recovered from a man between 50 and 59 years old with urothelial cancer. The sequenced sample was PBMCs, obtained around atezolizumab (anti-PD-L1) treatment. This rearrangement joins TRBV27 to TRBJ2-7; tentatively, D is TRBD1 (5 bases). The CDR3 loop reads CASSLRVPYEQYF. DNA for the CDR3: TGTGCCAGCAGTCTCAGGGTCCCCTACGAGCAGTACTTC.